This T cell receptor (beta chain) appears in the sequencing data of a study of T cell repertoires in aging, cancer and after chemotherapy. Study as a whole: Donor ages fell into six groups from 30 or younger up to 70 or older. Study results and limitations: In cancer patients, declining TCR diversity with age involved lost richness and lost evenness. In each cancer cohort, median generation probability increased across chemotherapy, suggesting thymic output rebounded. Immunological memory after chemotherapy cannot be judged from the repertoire data.

Amplification of TCR beta used genomic DNA extracted from peripheral blood. Rearranged V-D-J TRB sequences were amplified with a mixed TRB-A/B primer pool. In TCRdb, the multiplex PCR reads were re-called with MiXCR into one record per CDR3 protein. Of over 10,000 distinct CDR3 sequences listed, 26% are singletons. In germline, CDR1 is SGHTA, CDR2 FQGNSA. The V and J ends lost 5 bases and 5 bases, in that order; junction bases with no gene match: 4. This CDR3 spans 14 amino acids. Regarding this clonotype: Its specificity is unknown.

The gene calls are TRBV7-2 and TRBJ2-2; 8 nucleotides line up with TRBD2. This TCR was recovered from a human donor in good health. What was sequenced was blood. CDR3 loop: CASSPGGFTGELFF. The CDR3 coding sequence is TGTGCCAGCAGCCCGGGGGGGTTTACCGGGGAGCTGTTTTTT.